The clone carrying this T cell receptor beta chain appeared a few times. Its specificity is unknown. This sample was taken from a study of response to subunit inactivated influenza vaccine. Study results and caveats: That few new T cells are recruited by each seasonal influenza vaccination was the authors' suggestion.

TCRdb re-called the RT-PCR reads through MiXCR, storing one row per CDR3 protein. The sample gives a few hundred thousand distinct CDR3 sequences, about 14% of which show up once; approximately 10% is in the top ten. The CDR3 sequence is 16 residues long. The germline gives CDR1 MNHEY, CDR2 SMNVEV (reference sequence). Trimming took 5 bases from V and 0 from J, leaving 15 bases between them. This TCR was sampled from a man aged 45-65 years who received an inactivated influenza vaccine. The chain combines TRBV27 with TRBJ2-3, with unresolved D. This material consisted of PBMCs from blood, taken approximately 13 days after vaccination. CDR3 loop: CASSPRIYSSTDTQYF. The CDR3 DNA reads TGTGCCAGCAGTCCCCGGATCTACTCTAGCACAGATACGCAGTATTTT.